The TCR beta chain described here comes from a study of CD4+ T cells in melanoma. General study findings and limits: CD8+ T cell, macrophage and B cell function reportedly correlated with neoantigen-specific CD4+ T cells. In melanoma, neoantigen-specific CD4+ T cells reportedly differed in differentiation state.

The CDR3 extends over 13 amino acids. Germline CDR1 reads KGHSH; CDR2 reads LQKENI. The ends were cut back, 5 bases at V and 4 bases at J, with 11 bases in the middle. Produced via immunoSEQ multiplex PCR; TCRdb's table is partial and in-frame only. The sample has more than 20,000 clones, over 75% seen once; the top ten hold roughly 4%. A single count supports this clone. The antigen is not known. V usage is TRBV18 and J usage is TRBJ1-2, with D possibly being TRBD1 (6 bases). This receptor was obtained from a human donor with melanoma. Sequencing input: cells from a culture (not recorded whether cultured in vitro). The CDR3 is CASSGGGPYGYTF. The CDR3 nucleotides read TGTGCCAGCTCAGGGGGGGGCCCCTATGGCTACACCTTC.